Following are 22 T cell receptor beta chains from one sample sequenced in a study of T cell changes during pregnancy in multiple sclerosis. Assay used: immunoSEQ multiplex PCR; TCRdb lists only in-frame clones, some missing. There are 20,000 or so clones in the sample; roughly 90% occur only once, and 5% to 6% lies in the top ten. Sequencing was performed on CD8+ T cells from peripheral blood mononuclear cells, taken in the second trimester of pregnancy. The origin of the receptors is a female donor in good health, enrolled as a control in a pregnancy study.

This clone came up a few times. V is TRBV18 and J is TRBJ1-6; D gene uncertain. The V gene's germline CDR1 is KGHSH and CDR2 LQKENI. The CDR3 spans 15 residues. The germline V and J ends were trimmed by 2 bases and 5 bases, with 10 bases remaining between them. The CDR3 DNA is TGTGCCAGCTCACCATGGGCAGGTGATAATTCACCCCTCCACTTT. It translates to CASSPWAGDNSPLHF.

The chain links TRBV15 to TRBJ2-3; 10 bases line up with TRBD2. Trimming at V came to 1 base and at J to 3 bases, leaving 4 bases not matched to a gene. The CDR3 loop spans 16 amino acids. Germline V gene data show CDR1 as LNHNV and CDR2 as YYDKDF (reference sequence). CDR3: CATSRALAGITDTQYF. CDR3 DNA sequence: TGTGCCACCAGCAGAGCACTAGCGGGAATTACAGATACGCAGTATTTT.

The chain employs TRBV27 and TRBJ2-4; 9 bases agree with TRBD1. The V and J ends lost 5 bases and 6 bases, in that order; junction bases with no gene match: 5. The CDR3 has 14 residues. Germline CDR1 is MNHEY and CDR2 is SMNVEV (reference sequence). CDR3 nucleotide sequence: TGTGCCAGCAGTACTAGACAGGGGGGAAACATTCAGTACTTC. Residues: CASSTRQGGNIQYF.

The V call is TRBV19, the J call TRBJ2-2, with D maybe TRBD2 (5 bases). The V gene lost 5 bases and the J gene lost 8 bases, with 9 bases spanning the gap. The CDR3 extends over 12 amino acids. Germline CDR1 LNHDA, CDR2 SQIVND (reference sequence). CDR3 protein: CASSDREGELFF. The CDR3 DNA sequence: TGTGCCAGTAGTGACCGGGAAGGGGAGCTGTTTTTT.

The gene calls are TRBV10-3 and TRBJ2-7; possible D gene TRBD2, 6 bases. V was cut by 0 bases and J by 4 bases, with 10 bases left in between. Germline CDR1 is ENHRY and CDR2 is SYGVKD. The CDR3 consists of 14 residues. In DNA form, the CDR3 reads TGTGCCATCAGTGAGTCAGGGCGGGAATACGAGCAGTACTTC. It is translated as CAISESGREYEQYF.

In this sample, this clone turned up once. The chain joins TRBV6-5 to TRBJ2-7; TRBD1 agrees at 8 bases. The CDR3 sequence is 14 residues long. CDR1 is MNHEY and CDR2 is SVGAGI in the germline V gene. The junction had 2 bases not matched to a gene; V was cut back by 2 bases and J by 2 bases. In DNA, the CDR3 is TGTGCCAGCAGTTACCGGGACAGGCCCTACGAGCAGTACTTC. Residues: CASSYRDRPYEQYF.

The genes are TRBV19 and TRBJ2-7, with 8 positions matching TRBD1. CDR3 length: 14 amino acids. V shed 5 bases and J 3 bases; nucleotides not matched to a gene: 6. CDR1 and CDR2 (germline): LNHDA, SQIVND (reference sequence). The CDR3 sequence is CASSPGQGYYEQYF. In DNA, the CDR3 is TGTGCCAGTAGTCCCGGACAGGGTTACTACGAGCAGTACTTC. Looking up the rest from reference TRBV19 and TRBJ2-7 gives the full variable domain: DGGITQSPKYLFRKEGQNVTLSCEQNLNHDAMYWYRQDPGQGLRLIYYSQIVNDFQKGDIAEGYSVSREKKESFPLTVTSAQKNPTAFYLCASSPGQGYYEQYFGPGTRLTVT.

The J gene is TRBJ2-1, the V gene TRBV5-5; 7 nucleotides align to TRBD2. After removal of 7 bases from V and 8 bases from J, the junction contained 12 bases not matched to a gene. Germline assignment: CDR1 SGHKS and CDR2 YYEKEE (reference sequence). The CDR3 extends over 14 amino acids. CDR3 region: CASPALGGSDEQFF. CDR3 nucleotides: TGTGCCAGCCCCGCCTTGGGCGGGAGCGATGAGCAGTTCTTC.

With regard to this clone: Other nucleotide sequences in the sample specify the same CDR3. The chain employs TRBV27 and TRBJ1-4; 10 nucleotides line up with TRBD1. Germline V lookup: CDR1 MNHEY, CDR2 SMNVEV (reference sequence). The length of the CDR3 is 15 residues. The junction had 5 bases not matched to a gene; V was cut back by 4 bases and J by 6 bases. The CDR3 DNA sequence: TGTGCCAGCAGTTCCCGGGACAGGGGTTATGAAAAACTGTTTTTT. This translates into CASSSRDRGYEKLFF.

The chain links TRBV30 to TRBJ1-1, with a tentative D call TRBD1 (6 bases). The CDR3 spans 18 residues. The V and J ends lost 2 bases and 0 bases respectively, with 22 bases between them. Germline values: CDR1 GTSNPN, CDR2 SVGIG (reference sequence). The CDR3 is CAWSSYLLRTDMNTEAFF. CDR3 in DNA: TGTGCCTGGAGTTCCTACCTACTCCGGACAGACATGAACACTGAAGCTTTCTTT.

This clone was counted a few times. This chain joins TRBV28 and TRBJ1-6, with a possible D match to TRBD1 (6 bases). This CDR3 has 12 residues. The germline CDR1 and CDR2 sequences are MDHEN and SYDVKM. The V and J ends lost 4 bases and 13 bases respectively, with 11 bases between them. The CDR3 loop reads CASSSQRGPLHF. In nucleotides, the CDR3 is TGTGCCAGCAGTTCCCAAAGGGGGCCCCTCCACTTT.

The chain combines TRBV27 with TRBJ2-7; 9 nucleotides match TRBD1. Losses at the gene ends were 6 bases for V and 0 bases for J; bases not matched to a gene: 3. Germline V gives CDR1 MNHEY, CDR2 SMNVEV (reference sequence). The CDR3 length is 14 residues. The CDR3 nucleotides are TGTGCCAGCAGCCTGGACAGGGGCTCCTACGAGCAGTACTTC. Protein: CASSLDRGSYEQYF.

The rearrangement uses TRBV4-2 and TRBJ1-1; D uncertain. CDR3 size: 14 residues. V lost 0 bases and J lost 4, with 9 bases in between. Germline V gives CDR1 LGHNA, CDR2 YNFKEQ. The chain's CDR3 is CASSQDAGSTEAFF. For the CDR3, the DNA is TGTGCCAGCAGCCAAGATGCGGGGAGCACTGAAGCTTTCTTT.

This sequence joins TRBV4-3 and TRBJ2-4, with D possibly TRBD1 on 6 matching bases. The CDR3 runs to 17 residues. Per germline, CDR1 LGHNA and CDR2 YSLEER. V was pared by 3 bases and J by 0 bases, with 15 bases between. The DNA of the CDR3 is TGCGCCAGCAGCCATTCGACAGGAACCTTAGCCAAAAACATTCAGTACTTC. Translated: CASSHSTGTLAKNIQYF.

The J gene is TRBJ2-1, the V gene TRBV27; TRBD1 agrees at 9 bases. This CDR3 is built from 17 residues. Germline-derived CDR1 and CDR2 are MNHEY and SMNVEV (reference sequence). Trimming removed 5 bases from V and 7 bases from J; junction bases left unmatched: 15. Here the CDR3 DNA reads TGTGCCAGCAGTCGAAACAACCGGGACAGGGTGATTAATGAGCAGTTCTTC. This sequence encodes CASSRNNRDRVINEQFF.

This clone was observed a single time. This chain uses TRBV13 with TRBJ1-1, with 7 bases fitting TRBD1. The CDR3 consists of 14 residues. Germline lookup yields CDR1 PRHDT and CDR2 FYEKMQ (reference sequence). The V and J ends lost 1 base and 4 bases, in that order; junction bases with no gene match: 3. The CDR3 nucleotides are TGTGCCAGCAGCTTAGATCCAGGGGGCACTGAAGCTTTCTTT. Protein product: CASSLDPGGTEAFF.

J is TRBJ2-1 and V is TRBV5-1; no clear D gene. V was clipped by 0 bases and J by 0 bases, with 7 bases between them. Germline assignment: CDR1 SGHRS and CDR2 YFSETQ. The CDR3 length is 15 residues. The DNA for the CDR3 is TGCGCCAGCAGCTTGGTGATTAGCTCCTACAATGAGCAGTTCTTC. Translated, it gives CASSLVISSYNEQFF.

The rearrangement joins TRBV4-1 to TRBJ2-1; 9 bases are a match to TRBD2. The length of the CDR3 is 16 residues. The germline V gene encodes CDR1 MGHRA and CDR2 YSYEKL. Unmatched junction bases numbered 8, after V lost 0 bases and J lost 8 bases. The CDR3 region is CASSQDLAGRFDEQFF. The CDR3, as DNA: TGCGCCAGCAGCCAAGATCTAGCGGGAAGGTTCGATGAGCAGTTCTTC.

This clone was seen more than once but under ten times. The gene calls are TRBV28 and TRBJ1-6; D is perhaps TRBD1 (6 bases). The CDR3 is made up of 17 amino acids. With 3 bases removed from V and 8 bases from J, the gap between germline ends came to 20 bases. CDR1 and CDR2 from the germline V gene are MDHEN and SYDVKM. The CDR3 DNA sequence: TGTGCCAGCAGTTTTCCGTCGACAGGCCTGGGGGATTCACCCCTCCACTTT. It codes for CASSFPSTGLGDSPLHF. Looking up the rest from reference TRBV28 and TRBJ1-6 gives the full variable domain: DVKVTQSSRYLVKRTGEKVFLECVQDMDHENMFWYRQDPGLGLRLIYFSYDVKMKEKGDIPEGYSVSREKKERFSLILESASTNQTSMYLCASSFPSTGLGDSPLHFGNGTRLTVT.

J is TRBJ2-1 and V is TRBV28; 8 nucleotides match TRBD2. Germline values: CDR1 MDHEN, CDR2 SYDVKM. V lost 3 bases, J lost 3 bases, and 1 base stayed unmatched. The CDR3 totals 14 residues. This CDR3 is CASSLGLDYNEQFF. The CDR3 DNA reads TGTGCCAGCAGTTTGGGACTAGACTACAATGAGCAGTTCTTC.

The CDR3 DNA follows: TGTGCCAGCAGTCTCCGGACAGGGGAGGTAGGAGACACTGAAGCTTTCTTT. Residues: CASSLRTGEVGDTEAFF. This chain links TRBV28 with TRBJ1-1, with 9 bases lining up with TRBD1. The CDR3 loop spans 17 amino acids. Germline CDR1 MDHEN, CDR2 SYDVKM. Trimming at V came to 5 bases and at J to 3 bases, leaving 13 bases not matched to a gene.

The V gene is TRBV6-6, the J gene TRBJ1-5; 9 nucleotides line up with TRBD1. V was clipped by 4 bases and J by 7 bases; unmatched bases: 8. Germline V gene sequence: CDR1 MNHNY, CDR2 SVGAGI (reference sequence). CDR3 length: 15 amino acids. CDR3 sequence: CASSFFRDREQPQHF. The CDR3, as DNA: TGTGCCAGCAGTTTCTTCCGGGACAGGGAACAGCCCCAGCATTTT.